This T cell receptor (beta chain) originates from a study of pediatric ulcerative colitis. On this clone: The antigen remains unidentified.

Germline V CDR1 and CDR2: WNHNN, SYGVQD (reference sequence). Trimming cost V 2 bases and J 4 bases; bases outside gene matches: 6. The CDR3 runs 17 residues. TCRdb's table, derived via immunoSEQ multiplex PCR, lists solely in-frame clones and lacks some. Of roughly 54,000 clones detected, over 70% appear once; the ten largest clones hold around 1.4%. The study, taken as a whole, reports: This repertoire reflects total lymphocytes rather than subpopulations like regulatory T cells. Clonal expansions reduced rectal repertoire diversity in acute severe colitis. Compared with controls, ulcerative colitis showed greater blood-rectum clone sharing.

Source material: blood. V and J are TRBV10-1 and TRBJ2-1; 12 bases are shared with TRBD2. This clonotype was sampled from a boy between 5 and 17 years old who was a control in a study of pediatric ulcerative colitis. CDR3 amino acids: CASSEIRTSGVYNEQFF. The CDR3 DNA reads TGCGCCAGCAGTGAGATCCGGACTAGCGGGGTATACAATGAGCAGTTCTTC.